The 18 T cell receptor beta chains below come from one sample, sequenced in a study of T-cell memory formation after mild COVID-19. MiXCR, applied by TCRdb to the 5' RACE reads, yields one record per CDR3 protein. Of about 450,000 distinct CDR3 sequences in the sample, less than 25% were seen once. The specimen was PBMCs or a T cell subset sorted from them (not recorded which). The receptors come from an adult woman who had mild COVID-19 (a few samples of this study predate the infection). Cell type and time point are not known.

This clonotype was picked up one time. The chain carries TRBV6-5 and TRBJ2-1; D may be TRBD2 (6 bases). V was shortened by 4 bases and J by 2 bases, with 9 bases between the two germline ends. The CDR3 loop spans 14 amino acids. Germline CDR1 is MNHEY and CDR2 is SVGAGI. CDR3 in DNA: TGTGCCAGCAGTTGGGGGGAGCCCTACAATGAGCAGTTCTTC. Encoded protein: CASSWGEPYNEQFF.

This clonotype turned up a few times. The chain links TRBV12-3 or TRBV12-4 to TRBJ2-1, with D tentatively TRBD1 (6 bases). CDR3 size: 13 residues. V was clipped by 3 bases and J by 5 bases, with 8 bases between them. In nucleotides, the CDR3 is TGTGCCAGCAGTTTTACAGGGAACAATGAGCAGTTCTTC. Protein: CASSFTGNNEQFF.

This clonotype was seen a few times. J is TRBJ2-7 and V is TRBV6-5, with D possibly TRBD2 on 6 matching bases. This CDR3 has 15 residues. From germline, CDR1 is MNHEY and CDR2 SVGAGI. Trimming cost V 2 bases and J 2 bases, with 13 bases left between them. The chain's CDR3 is CASSYGGRRTYEQYF. The CDR3 nucleotides read TGTGCCAGCAGTTACGGTGGGAGGAGAACCTACGAGCAGTACTTC.

Here the CDR3 reads CASSGRDHTDTQYF. The CDR3 region has the DNA TGTGCCAGCAGCGGCCGGGACCACACAGATACGCAGTATTTT. V usage is TRBV14 and J usage is TRBJ2-3, with D perhaps assigned TRBD1 or TRBD2 (5 bases each). Germline CDR1 and CDR2: SGHDN and FVKESK. Trimming removed 5 bases from V and 2 bases from J, with 11 bases in between. CDR3 size: 14 residues.

The chain links TRBV6-5 to TRBJ2-1, with D tentatively TRBD1 (6 bases). V was pared by 6 bases and J by 3 bases, with 15 bases between. This CDR3 has 15 residues. CDR1 and CDR2 (germline): MNHEY, SVGAGI. In DNA form, the CDR3 reads TGTGCCAGCAGCCGGGACATCTCGAGCTACAATGAGCAGTTCTTC. Translation gives CASSRDISSYNEQFF.

The rearrangement links TRBV5-1 to TRBJ2-7; 8 bases line up with TRBD2. Germline V gene data show CDR1 as SGHRS and CDR2 as YFSETQ. J lost 3 bases, V lost 0 bases, and 20 bases had no gene match. This CDR3 has 20 residues. The CDR3 coding sequence is TGCGCCAGCAGCTTGGCCGATAGCGGGACCGGAGCTTATAACGACTACGAGCAGTACTTC. It codes for CASSLADSGTGAYNDYEQYF.

This clonotype has more than one count but fewer than ten. J is TRBJ2-2 and V is TRBV24-1; D unclear. V gave up 7 bases and J gave up 5 bases, with 19 bases separating them. Germline lookup yields CDR1 KGHDR and CDR2 SFDVKD. The CDR3 spans 16 residues. This CDR3 reads CATSPHSGSKTGELFF. The CDR3 region has the DNA TGTGCCACCAGCCCCCACAGTGGTTCTAAGACCGGGGAGCTGTTTTTT.

V is TRBV7-9 and J is TRBJ1-2, with 10 bases fitting TRBD1. V shed 5 bases, J shed 3 bases, and the junction held 18 bases outside the gene matches. Per germline, CDR1 SEHNR and CDR2 FQNEAQ (reference sequence). The CDR3 is made up of 19 amino acids. CDR3 region: CASSPLPGQGTLLDYGYTF. CDR3 in DNA: TGTGCCAGCAGCCCGCTACCGGGACAGGGGACGCTTCTAGACTATGGCTACACCTTC.

This sequence joins TRBV5-1 and TRBJ1-1; 9 bases align to TRBD1. Germline values: CDR1 SGHRS, CDR2 YFSETQ. The CDR3 contains 17 residues. With 4 bases clipped from V and 1 base from J, the junction kept 11 bases outside the gene matches. CDR3 nucleotide sequence: TGCGCCAGCAGCAGCACCTCCGGGACAGGGAAGAACACTGAAGCTTTCTTT. Translated, it gives CASSSTSGTGKNTEAFF.

This clonotype was counted a few times. The chain recombines TRBV12-3 or TRBV12-4 with TRBJ2-1; 8 bases agree with TRBD1. V lost 6 bases and J lost 5; bases outside the gene matches: 6. The CDR3 consists of 14 residues. CDR3 bases: TGTGCCAGCAGGCCCGGACAGGGAGACAATGAGCAGTTCTTC. Protein product: CASRPGQGDNEQFF.

This clonotype was seen a few times. This sequence joins TRBV11-2 and TRBJ2-2; 7 nucleotides agree with TRBD2. CDR3 length: 15 amino acids. V lost 5 bases to trimming and J lost 3 bases; unmatched junction nucleotides: 6. Germline V gives CDR1 SGHAT, CDR2 FQNNGV. The CDR3 loop is CASSVLASDTGELFF. In DNA form, the CDR3 reads TGTGCCAGCAGCGTACTAGCGAGCGACACCGGGGAGCTGTTTTTT.

This clonotype was counted a few times. The V gene is TRBV19, the J gene TRBJ1-1; 10 bases are a match to TRBD1. J lost 1 base, V lost 11 bases, and 4 bases had no gene match. The germline V gene encodes CDR1 LNHDA and CDR2 SQIVND (reference sequence). This CDR3 region has 13 residues. This CDR3 reads CAARDRGNTEAFF. CDR3 nucleotides: TGTGCCGCCCGGGACAGGGGGAACACTGAAGCTTTCTTT.

This clonotype was observed a few times. V and J are TRBV12-3 or TRBV12-4 and TRBJ2-2; TRBD2 matches at 7 bases. This CDR3 comprises 15 residues. Losses at the gene ends were 5 bases for V and 8 bases for J; bases not matched to a gene: 11. CDR3 coding DNA: TGTGCCAGCAGTCGCGGGCCGGGAGGCGGAGGGGAGCTGTTTTTT. It specifies CASSRGPGGGGELFF.

This clonotype was detected only a few times. This chain uses TRBV23-1 with TRBJ2-5, with a tentative D call TRBD1 (6 bases). TRBV23-1 carries the ORF label, with uncertain function. The CDR3 runs to 17 residues. The V end lost 3 bases, the J end lost 2 bases, and 19 bases lay between the germline ends. CDR3 in DNA: TGCGCCAGCAGTCATTGTCGCGGGCAGGGGATACAAGAGACCCAGTACTTC. Residues: CASSHCRGQGIQETQYF.

The J gene is TRBJ2-1, the V gene TRBV24-1; 9 bases map to TRBD2. The V segment lost 5 bases and the J segment 6 bases; nucleotides outside the gene matches: 13. Germline-derived CDR1 and CDR2 are KGHDR and SFDVKD. The CDR3 runs 17 residues. The CDR3 DNA follows: TGTGCCACCAGTGCCCCCACTTTCACAGCGGGAGGCAATGAGCAGTTCTTC. Its protein product is CATSAPTFTAGGNEQFF.

Only a few counts were recorded for this clonotype. The chain has TRBV20-1 and TRBJ2-7; TRBD2 is a possible D gene (7 bases). Trimming stripped 4 bases from V and 2 bases from J, with 12 bases between. The CDR3 length is 13 residues. Germline CDR1 reads DFQATT; CDR2 reads SNEGSKA (reference sequence). The DNA of the CDR3 is TGCAGTGCTACCCGGGGGGCCCCCTACGAGCAGTACTTC. The encoded protein is CSATRGAPYEQYF.

This clonotype has ten or more counts. The chain carries TRBV19 and TRBJ2-3, with D perhaps matching TRBD2 (5 bases). The germline V gene encodes CDR1 LNHDA and CDR2 SQIVND (reference sequence). V lost 8 bases and J 4 bases, leaving 13 bases between the germline ends. CDR3 length: 13 amino acids. In DNA form, the CDR3 reads TGTGCCAGTTGTCCTAGCTTAGCAGATACGCAGTATTTT. It is translated as CASCPSLADTQYF. Looking up the rest from reference TRBV19 and TRBJ2-3 gives the full variable domain: DGGITQSPKYLFRKEGQNVTLSCEQNLNHDAMYWYRQDPGQGLRLIYYSQIVNDFQKGDIAEGYSVSREKKESFPLTVTSAQKNPTAFYLCASCPSLADTQYFGPGTRLTVL.

CDR3 sequence: CSARRRSEQFF. The CDR3 bases are TGCAGTGCAAGACGACGGAGTGAGCAGTTCTTC. V usage is TRBV20-1 and J usage is TRBJ2-1; D call uncertain. Trimming stripped 6 bases from V and 9 bases from J, with 12 bases between. The CDR3 totals 11 residues. Germline V CDR1 and CDR2: DFQATT, SNEGSKA (reference sequence).